Presented here are 29 T cell receptor beta chains from one specimen sequenced in a study of shared clonotypes between healthy human individuals (TCRdb year 2020). The library was built by means of the immunoSEQ multiplex PCR assay. TCRdb mirrors the immuneACCESS table, restricted to in-frame sequences. Some clones are absent from its copies; in checked studies, under half trace to an unresolved V gene, and the reason for the others is unknown. Recorded for this sample are over 2 million clones; roughly 95% of them occurred a single time. About 0.13% of the sample goes to the ten largest clones. The sample comprised naive CD4+ T cells sorted from blood. The cell subset or site tag for this specimen amounts to: CD45RA+ positively selected. The receptor set was obtained from a man aged 18 to 30 in good health.

This chain uses TRBV2 with TRBJ1-6; TRBD1 might be the D (6 bases). The CDR3 length is 14 residues. Germline loops: CDR1 SNHLY, CDR2 FYNNEI. V gave up 2 bases and J gave up 9 bases, with 11 bases separating them. DNA for the CDR3: TGTGCCAGCAGTGAAAAGGGGGTAGGTTCACCCCTCCACTTT. It encodes CASSEKGVGSPLHF. Drawing the rest from reference TRBV2 and TRBJ1-6, the complete variable domain is EPEVTQTPSHQVTQMGQEVILRCVPISNHLYFYWYRQILGQKVEFLVSFYNNEISEKSEIFDDQFSVERPDGSNFTLKIRSTKLEDSAMYFCASSEKGVGSPLHFGNGTRLTVT.

The chain recombines TRBV6-4 with TRBJ2-3; 7 bases match TRBD1. This CDR3 has 16 residues. CDR1 is MRHNA, CDR2 SNTAGT, per germline. V dropped 6 bases and J dropped 4; count of bases not matched to a gene: 13. Here the CDR3 DNA reads TGTGCCAGCAGCGAACAGGGGCTCAGTGGTGCAGATACGCAGTATTTT. This sequence encodes CASSEQGLSGADTQYF.

The rearrangement uses TRBV27 and TRBJ1-2; D is undetermined. Germline V gene data show CDR1 as MNHEY and CDR2 as SMNVEV (reference sequence). The CDR3 has 13 residues. The ends were cut back, 0 bases at V and 8 bases at J, with 10 bases in the middle. CDR3 residues: CASSLSSGTGYTF. The CDR3 DNA is TGTGCCAGCAGTTTATCGTCCGGAACGGGCTACACCTTC.

The chain combines TRBV5-1 with TRBJ2-5, with D tentatively TRBD1 (6 bases). Germline values: CDR1 SGHRS, CDR2 YFSETQ. The CDR3 spans 16 residues. V was pared by 5 bases and J by 1 base, with 18 bases between. CDR3 coding DNA: TGCGCCAGCAGAAAGGACAGCCGAGCTCCCCAAGAGACCCAGTACTTC. Translated: CASRKDSRAPQETQYF.

The chain joins TRBV19 to TRBJ1-2, with 8 bases aligning to TRBD1. With V trimmed by 3 bases and J by 5 bases, 5 bases remained unmatched. Germline values: CDR1 LNHDA, CDR2 SQIVND (reference sequence). This CDR3 contains 14 residues. The CDR3 reads CASSISQGAYGYTF. CDR3 DNA sequence: TGTGCCAGTAGTATCTCCCAGGGGGCGTATGGCTACACCTTC.

The CDR3 DNA follows: TGTGCCAGCTCACCCCAGGGGCACCTGGAGACCCAGTACTTC. The encoded protein is CASSPQGHLETQYF. The chain recombines TRBV18 with TRBJ2-5, with a tentative D call TRBD1 (6 bases). V lost 3 bases to trimming and J lost 5 bases, with 13 bases between them. CDR1 and CDR2 from the germline V gene are KGHSH and LQKENI. CDR3 length: 14 residues.

The chain links TRBV7-9 to TRBJ2-2, with D possibly being TRBD1 (6 bases). Trimming pared 1 base from V and 5 bases from J, leaving 14 bases between. Germline V CDR1 and CDR2: SEHNR, FQNEAQ (reference sequence). The CDR3 is 16 residues long. The CDR3 nucleotides are TGTGCCAGCAGCTTAGAGGGTCCAAGGGGGACCGGGGAGCTGTTTTTT. This encodes CASSLEGPRGTGELFF.

This sequence joins TRBV5-1 and TRBJ2-4; the D gene is possibly TRBD2 (5 bases). CDR1 is SGHRS, CDR2 YFSETQ, per germline. V lost 3 bases to trimming and J lost 6 bases, with 16 bases between them. CDR3 length: 15 amino acids. This CDR3 reads CASSSQPGERNIQYF. CDR3 nucleotides: TGCGCCAGCAGCTCCCAGCCCGGGGAGCGAAACATTCAGTACTTC.

The chain combines TRBV6-5 with TRBJ2-3; tentatively, D is TRBD2 (5 bases). V lost 6 bases, J lost 14 bases, and 27 bases lay in between. CDR1 is MNHEY, CDR2 SVGAGI, per germline. The CDR3 totals 15 residues. CDR3 in DNA: TGTGCCAGCAGACCTGACTCCACGGCCGGGATTTTCGGGTATTTT. Translating it yields CASRPDSTAGIFGYF.

The rearrangement uses TRBV2 and TRBJ1-1, with D unresolved. The V end lost 6 bases, the J end lost 6 bases, and 8 bases lay between the germline ends. This CDR3 is built from 11 residues. The germline gives CDR1 SNHLY, CDR2 FYNNEI. CDR3 loop: CASSTTAEAFF. The CDR3 coding sequence is TGTGCCAGCAGCACAACGGCTGAAGCTTTCTTT.

This chain connects TRBV6-5 to TRBJ2-1; no definite D call. Trimming removed 3 bases from V and 8 bases from J, with 14 bases in between. CDR3 size: 14 residues. Germline CDR1 reads MNHEY; CDR2 reads SVGAGI. The CDR3: CASSYSRAHYEQFF. As DNA, the CDR3 is TGTGCCAGCAGTTATAGCCGGGCGCACTATGAGCAGTTCTTC.

The chain recombines TRBV12-5 with TRBJ2-7; 7 nucleotides line up with TRBD2. The germline V gene encodes CDR1 LGHNT and CDR2 FRNRAP. CDR3 size: 13 residues. Trimming removed 11 bases from V and 0 bases from J; junction bases left unmatched: 7. CDR3 loop: CASSRGSSYEQYF. CDR3 DNA sequence: TGTGCTTCGAGCCGCGGGAGCTCCTACGAGCAGTACTTC.

V and J are TRBV6-6 and TRBJ2-7; tentatively, D is TRBD1 or TRBD2 (5 bases each). Looked up from germline, CDR1 is MNHNY and CDR2 is SVGAGI (reference sequence). The CDR3 has 13 amino acids. The V gene lost 6 bases and the J gene lost 5 bases, with 14 bases spanning the gap. CDR3 in DNA: TGTGCCAGCAGCTCCTCAGGGACGGACGAGCAGTACTTC. Its translation: CASSSSGTDEQYF.

About this clone itself: This clone may be a read error of a much larger clone one base away. Additional DNA sequences in this sample encode the identical CDR3. The chain employs TRBV4-3 and TRBJ1-5, with D hard to call. The CDR3 contains 14 residues. Trimming took off 0 bases at V and 2 bases at J, with 5 bases between the two ends. CDR1 and CDR2 (germline): LGHNA, YSLEER. CDR3 in DNA: TGCGCCAGCAGCCAAGATCCGGGCAATCAGCCCCAGCATTTT. Protein sequence: CASSQDPGNQPQHF.

As regards this clone: Possible read error: a much larger clone is one base away. Other DNA sequences in the same sample also yield this CDR3. The chain joins TRBV4-1 to TRBJ2-7, with 8 bases matching TRBD1. The CDR3 is 16 residues long. The germline V gene encodes CDR1 MGHRA and CDR2 YSYEKL. V was clipped by 3 bases and J by 2 bases; unmatched bases: 9. CDR3 residues: CASSHVTGGSPYEQYF. The CDR3 DNA sequence: TGCGCCAGCAGCCACGTAACAGGGGGGTCGCCCTACGAGCAGTACTTC.

The chain combines TRBV6-1 with TRBJ1-1, with no clear D. Germline V CDR1 and CDR2: MNHNS, SASEGT. Trimming took off 6 bases at V and 0 bases at J, with 14 bases between the two ends. CDR3 length equals 15 residues. CDR3 amino acids: CASRLVSLVNTEAFF. Written as DNA, the CDR3 is TGTGCCAGCAGGTTGGTTTCGCTGGTGAACACTGAAGCTTTCTTT.

This clone appeared once. The chain recombines TRBV6-1 with TRBJ2-1; TRBD2 agrees at 8 bases. V gave up 1 base and J gave up 7 bases; unmatched junction bases: 6. Germline V gene sequence: CDR1 MNHNS, CDR2 SASEGT. The CDR3 totals 15 residues. In DNA form, the CDR3 reads TGTGCCAGCAGTGAAGTCGCGGGGGGCCTTAATGAGCAGTTCTTC. Its translation is CASSEVAGGLNEQFF.

The DNA for the CDR3 is TGTGCCAGCAGCCCTTTGGGGGCGGGGGGGAAGGAATATGAGCAGTTCTTC. Translating it yields CASSPLGAGGKEYEQFF. The chain is built from TRBV4-2 and TRBJ2-1; 9 bases agree with TRBD2. This CDR3 spans 17 amino acids. Germline CDR1 is LGHNA and CDR2 is YNFKEQ. With V trimmed by 4 bases and J by 8 bases, 15 bases remained unmatched.

About this clone itself: Different DNA sequences within this sample yield the same CDR3. V usage is TRBV29-1 and J usage is TRBJ2-5; D might be TRBD1 (6 bases). There are 11 residues in the CDR3. Looked up from germline, CDR1 is SQVTM and CDR2 is ANQGSEA. V dropped 4 bases and J dropped 3 bases, with 6 bases sitting between them. The CDR3 sequence: CSVAGEETQYF. As DNA, the CDR3 is TGCAGCGTTGCAGGGGAAGAGACCCAGTACTTC.

This rearrangement joins TRBV5-1 to TRBJ2-5; the match to TRBD1 covers 7 bases. Germline assignment: CDR1 SGHRS and CDR2 YFSETQ. V trimming: 6 bases; J trimming: 4 bases; junction bases outside the gene matches: 3. This CDR3 is built from 12 residues. The CDR3 reads CASTRDRETQYF. The CDR3 DNA reads as TGCGCCAGCACCCGGGACAGAGAGACCCAGTACTTC.

The chain is built from TRBV6-1 and TRBJ1-6; D not resolved. The CDR3 sequence is 15 residues long. The V end lost 2 bases, the J end lost 5 bases, and 10 bases lay between the germline ends. Germline V lookup: CDR1 MNHNS, CDR2 SASEGT. This CDR3 is CASSEPAVDNSPLHF. The CDR3 nucleotides are TGTGCCAGCAGTGAACCGGCCGTGGATAATTCACCCCTCCACTTT.

The V call is TRBV29-1, the J call TRBJ2-1; D is ambiguous. V was trimmed by 0 bases and J by 7 bases, leaving 7 bases between them. The CDR3 has 12 amino acids. CDR1 and CDR2 (germline): SQVTM, ANQGSEA. The CDR3 spells CSVEESRNEQFF. The CDR3, as DNA: TGCAGCGTTGAAGAGAGTAGGAATGAGCAGTTCTTC.

This chain links TRBV7-2 with TRBJ1-6, with 8 positions matching TRBD1. The CDR3 is made up of 18 amino acids. Germline lookup yields CDR1 SGHTA and CDR2 FQGNSA. V was clipped by 4 bases and J by 4 bases; unmatched bases: 12. CDR3 bases: TGTGCCAGCAGCTCAATCGGACAGGGCGGTTCTTATAATTCACCCCTCCACTTT. Translation gives CASSSIGQGGSYNSPLHF.

The chain combines TRBV28 with TRBJ1-2; 7 bases are a match to TRBD1. V gave up 8 bases and J gave up 3 bases; unmatched junction bases: 12. The germline V gene encodes CDR1 MDHEN and CDR2 SYDVKM. This CDR3 contains 15 residues. CDR3 loop: CASGTPTGQHYGYTF. In nucleotides, the CDR3 is TGTGCCAGCGGTACCCCCACGGGACAGCACTATGGCTACACCTTC.

This chain connects TRBV15 to TRBJ2-3; D not resolved. Trimming took off 1 base at V and 6 bases at J, with 11 bases between the two ends. Germline CDR1 and CDR2: LNHNV and YYDKDF (reference sequence). CDR3 length: 14 amino acids. The CDR3 region is CATSRGGSDDTQYF. The CDR3, as DNA: TGTGCCACCAGCAGAGGTGGAAGCGACGATACGCAGTATTTT. Variable domain in full (rest from reference TRBV15 and TRBJ2-3): DAMVIQNPRYQVTQFGKPVTLSCSQTLNHNVMYWYQQKSSQAPKLLFHYYDKDFNNEADTPDNFQSRRPNTSFCFLDIRSPGLGDTAMYLCATSRGGSDDTQYFGPGTRLTVL.

This sequence joins TRBV5-6 and TRBJ2-1; 10 nucleotides match TRBD2. Losses at the gene ends were 0 bases for V and 9 bases for J; bases not matched to a gene: 9. The CDR3 is 16 amino acids. Per the germline V gene, CDR1 is SGHDT and CDR2 is YYEEEE. The CDR3 DNA follows: TGTGCCAGCAGCTTGGTCAGCGGGGGGGCCCCAACTGAGCAGTTCTTC. Protein sequence: CASSLVSGGAPTEQFF.

Turning to this clone: Other DNA sequences in the same sample also yield this CDR3. This chain uses TRBV5-1 with TRBJ1-6; 7 bases line up with TRBD1. With 0 bases clipped from V and 6 bases from J, the junction kept 3 bases outside the gene matches. The germline CDR1 and CDR2 sequences are SGHRS and YFSETQ. CDR3 length equals 15 residues. CDR3 sequence (DNA): TGCGCCAGCAGCTTGGGGACAGGCGTTAATTCACCCCTCCACTTT. Translating gives CASSLGTGVNSPLHF.

Comment on this clone: The sample carries other DNA sequences with the same CDR3. This chain links TRBV9 with TRBJ2-5; 9 bases align to TRBD1. J was trimmed by 4 bases and V by 4 bases; bases with no gene match: 2. The CDR3 extends over 13 amino acids. Germline loops: CDR1 SGDLS, CDR2 YYNGEE. The CDR3 DNA follows: TGTGCCAGCAGCCCGACAGGGGGAGAGACCCAGTACTTC. Translation: CASSPTGGETQYF.

The chain links TRBV5-1 to TRBJ2-1, with a possible D match to TRBD2 (6 bases). V dropped 5 bases and J dropped 6 bases, with 15 bases sitting between them. CDR1 is SGHRS and CDR2 is YFSETQ in the germline V gene. The CDR3 loop spans 14 amino acids. Here the CDR3 reads CASRDGATSNEQFF. As DNA, the CDR3 is TGCGCCAGCAGGGACGGGGCGACTAGCAATGAGCAGTTCTTC.